This T cell receptor (beta chain) originates from a study of tumor and adjacent non-tumor tissue in lung cancer. Study as a whole: Samples averaged roughly 4.2 million productive TCRbeta reads each. Study outcomes and limitations: In normal lung, the top 100 clones were significantly more dominant than in tumor. Compared with tumor, normal lung showed significantly lower TCR diversity.

As to this clonotype: Its antigen is as yet unknown. A junction end diverges from the germline sequence, so it may reflect a read error.

The template was RNA from unsorted bulk tissue. A modified ARM-PCR protocol with three rounds of nested PCR amplified TCRbeta. TCRdb called the multiplex PCR reads again in MiXCR, with one record for every CDR3 protein. The data show approximately 65,000 distinct CDR3 sequences, just under 60% seen once. CDR1 and CDR2 from the germline V gene are SGHAT and FQNNGV. This CDR3 spans 15 amino acids. The clonotype was recovered from a man aged 50-59 years with non-small cell lung cancer. Sequencing was carried out using lung tumor tissue. V usage is TRBV11-2 and J usage is TRBJ2-3; weak D call: TRBD2 (6 bases). The CDR3 sequence is CASSLTSRGADTQYF. In DNA form, the CDR3 reads TGTGCCAGCAGCTTAACTAGCCGGGGTGCAGATACACAGTATTTT.